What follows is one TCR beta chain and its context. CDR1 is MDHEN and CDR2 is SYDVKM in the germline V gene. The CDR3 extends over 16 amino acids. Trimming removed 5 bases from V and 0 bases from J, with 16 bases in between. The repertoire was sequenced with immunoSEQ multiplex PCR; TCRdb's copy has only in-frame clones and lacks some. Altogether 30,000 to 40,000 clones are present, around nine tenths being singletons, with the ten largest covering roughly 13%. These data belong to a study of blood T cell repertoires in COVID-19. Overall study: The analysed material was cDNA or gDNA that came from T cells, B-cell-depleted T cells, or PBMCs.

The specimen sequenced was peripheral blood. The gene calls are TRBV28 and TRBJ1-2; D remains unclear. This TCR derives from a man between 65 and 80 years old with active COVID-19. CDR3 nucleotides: TGTGCCAGCAGTAGAGCGAGACGGTTCTCTAACTATGGCTACACCTTC. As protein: CASSRARRFSNYGYTF.